The TCR beta chain described here comes from a study of T cell responses to AZD1222 COVID-19 vaccine. The CDR3 totals 13 residues. Looked up from germline, CDR1 is KGHDR and CDR2 is SFDVKD. Trimming cost V 0 bases and J 8 bases, with 8 bases left between them. Profiled with immunoSEQ multiplex PCR; TCRdb holds only in-frame clones, not every one. The sample records more than 95,000 clones, more than 70% being singletons. This clone was seen a single time. The chain links TRBV24-1 to TRBJ2-3, with a possible D match to TRBD2 (5 bases). The specimen was peripheral blood, collected on day 0 of AZD1222 vaccination. The sequence was obtained from an adult in good health. The CDR3 spells CATSDLSGGTQYF. The CDR3 nucleotides read TGTGCCACCAGTGATTTGAGCGGAGGTACGCAGTATTTT.